These 16 T cell receptor beta chains originate from one sample sequenced in a study of blood T cells in healthy people across ages. A second PCR, run for roughly 7 to 11 cycles, used a sample-barcoded 5' primer plus a J-beta primer mix. TCRdb reprocessed the 5' RACE reads via MiXCR and lists one record per CDR3 protein. The table lists more than 1.4 million distinct CDR3 sequences, 42% of them singletons. Sequenced material: blood. Every receptor here comes from a woman between 18 and 30 years old in good health.

This clonotype was recorded a few times. This chain uses TRBV5-1 with TRBJ2-3, with D possibly TRBD2 on 5 matching bases. The CDR3 has 16 residues. Trimming removed 1 base at V and 2 bases at J, with 14 bases between. Germline CDR1 is SGHRS and CDR2 is YFSETQ. CDR3 DNA: TGCGCCAGCAGCTTGTTCCCTAGCACCCCCACAGATACGCAGTATTTT. Amino acids: CASSLFPSTPTDTQYF. The full variable domain, in which reference TRBV5-1 and TRBJ2-3 provide the parts outside the CDR3, is KAGVTQTPRYLIKTRGQQVTLSCSPISGHRSVSWYQQTPGQGLQFLFEYFSETQRNKGNFPGRFSGRQFSNSRSEMNVSTLELGDSALYLCASSLFPSTPTDTQYFGPGTRLTVL.

This clonotype was detected a few times. This chain uses TRBV20-1 with TRBJ1-2, with 9 bases identical to TRBD1. The junction had 8 bases not matched to a gene; V was cut back by 4 bases and J by 8 bases. Per the germline V gene, CDR1 is DFQATT and CDR2 is SNEGSKA (reference sequence). The CDR3 is 13 amino acids. The CDR3 here is CSAIDRGGYGYTF. The CDR3 coding sequence is TGCAGTGCTATTGACAGGGGGGGGTACGGCTACACCTTC.

The chain recombines TRBV28 with TRBJ2-7; 8 nucleotides match TRBD1. Germline trimming cut 7 bases from V and 7 bases from J; bases unmatched to any gene: 18. This CDR3 region has 16 residues. Germline V lookup: CDR1 MDHEN, CDR2 SYDVKM. For the CDR3, the DNA is TGTGCCAGCACCCTCGCCGGACAGGGAATTTACAATGAGCAGTACTTC. Translation gives CASTLAGQGIYNEQYF.

A few counts support this clonotype. The genes are TRBV30 and TRBJ1-2, with no clear D. CDR1 GTSNPN and CDR2 SVGIG come from the germline V gene (reference sequence). Trimming pared 0 bases from V and 4 bases from J, leaving 9 bases between. The CDR3 spans 13 residues. The CDR3, as DNA: TGTGCCTGGAGTGTCCGGGCGGCCTATGGCTACACCTTC. It yields the protein CAWSVRAAYGYTF. Full variable domain (remainder filled in from reference TRBV30 and TRBJ1-2): SQTIHQWPATLVQPVGSPLSLECTVEGTSNPNLYWYRQAAGRGLQLLFYSVGIGQISSEVPQNLSASRPQDRQFILSSKKLLLSDSGFYLCAWSVRAAYGYTFGSGTRLTVV.

The J gene is TRBJ2-7, the V gene TRBV7-9; TRBD1 matches at 7 bases. Germline V CDR1 and CDR2: SEHNR, FQNEAQ (reference sequence). The CDR3 runs to 15 residues. V dropped 5 bases and J dropped 2; count of bases not matched to a gene: 9. The CDR3 DNA sequence: TGTGCCAGCAGCACGGAACGGACAGGAACCTACGAGCAGTACTTC. The encoded protein is CASSTERTGTYEQYF.

A word on this clonotype: A junction end diverges from the germline sequence, so it may reflect a read error. The genes are TRBV7-7 and TRBJ1-2; 7 nucleotides agree with TRBD1. The germline CDR1 and CDR2 sequences are SSHAT and FNYEAQ (reference sequence). This CDR3 contains 14 residues. CDR3 nucleotide sequence: TGTGCTAGCAGCCCCCATGGAAGGGGGCGTGGCTACACCTTC. Protein product: CASSPHGRGRGYTF.

The rearrangement uses TRBV5-1 and TRBJ2-3; 8 nucleotides align to TRBD2. The J segment lost 1 base and the V segment lost 0 bases, leaving 7 bases of the junction unmatched. CDR1 is SGHRS, CDR2 YFSETQ, per germline. The CDR3 spans 17 residues. The DNA for the CDR3 is TGCGCCAGCAGCTTGGTCCCCTCAGCGGGGGGCACAGATACGCAGTATTTT. Its translation is CASSLVPSAGGTDTQYF.

This clonotype was picked up many times. This chain uses TRBV18 with TRBJ2-3; D unresolved. Germline CDR1 KGHSH, CDR2 LQKENI. The CDR3 contains 14 residues. V lost 3 bases and J 2 bases, leaving 9 bases between the germline ends. CDR3: CASSPPGPTDTQYF. In DNA, the CDR3 is TGTGCCAGCTCACCCCCAGGCCCCACAGATACGCAGTATTTT.

V is TRBV5-1 and J is TRBJ2-7; possible D gene TRBD1, 5 bases. The CDR3 is made up of 15 amino acids. The germline gives CDR1 SGHRS, CDR2 YFSETQ. With 0 bases removed from V and 4 bases from J, the gap between germline ends came to 14 bases. This CDR3 is CASSLGIGVEYEQYF. The CDR3 DNA reads TGCGCCAGCAGCTTGGGTATAGGGGTAGAATACGAGCAGTACTTC.

This clonotype was seen only a few times. As DNA, the CDR3 is TGCGCCAGCAGCTTGGGTGCGGGAAGTAGCGAGCAGTACTTC. It codes for CASSLGAGSSEQYF. This chain links TRBV5-1 with TRBJ2-5; D perhaps matches TRBD2 (6 bases). The J call is uncertain, as TRBJ2-7 better fits the DNA end. The germline CDR1 and CDR2 sequences are SGHRS and YFSETQ. The CDR3 covers 14 residues.

V gene TRBV5-1 combines with J gene TRBJ2-3; 13 nucleotides line up with TRBD2. The CDR3 is 15 residues long. The ends lost 6 bases at V and 4 bases at J; junction bases unmatched: 5. Germline V CDR1 and CDR2: SGHRS, YFSETQ. The CDR3 loop is CASTGTSGVADTQYF. The CDR3 bases are TGCGCCAGCACCGGGACTAGCGGGGTCGCAGATACGCAGTATTTT.

In DNA form, the CDR3 reads TGCAGTGCTAGAGATTTGGCGGGTCGAATAGCGGGAAGCTCCTACAATGAGCAGTTCTTC. This codes for CSARDLAGRIAGSSYNEQFF. The chain couples TRBV20-1 to TRBJ2-1, with 8 bases lining up with TRBD2. The CDR3 length is 20 residues. V lost 0 bases to trimming and J lost 0 bases; unmatched junction nucleotides: 16. Germline V lookup: CDR1 DFQATT, CDR2 SNEGSKA (reference sequence).

V gene TRBV4-2 combines with J gene TRBJ2-1, with D possibly called TRBD1 or TRBD2 (5 bases each). Germline assignment: CDR1 LGHNA and CDR2 YNFKEQ. V was cut by 0 bases and J by 13 bases, with 22 bases left in between. This CDR3 spans 16 amino acids. CDR3 DNA sequence: TGTGCCAGCAGCCAAGATCGGCAGGGAAAGGGAGAGACCCAGTTCTTC. This gives the protein CASSQDRQGKGETQFF.

The chain is built from TRBV4-2 and TRBJ2-1; TRBD2 aligns across 8 bases. The tail of the sequence fits TRBJ2-7 better, so the J call may be wrong. Germline V gene data show CDR1 as LGHNA and CDR2 as YNFKEQ. The CDR3 runs 16 residues. CDR3 sequence (DNA): TGTGCCAGCAGCCAGATAGCGGGGAACTCCTACAATGAGCAGTACTTC. Its translation is CASSQIAGNSYNEQYF.

This clonotype was seen a handful of times. The chain joins TRBV27 to TRBJ2-1, with D maybe TRBD1 (5 bases). CDR1 and CDR2 from the germline V gene are MNHEY and SMNVEV (reference sequence). This CDR3 is built from 14 residues. The V end was cut by 6 bases, the J end by 1 base, with 10 bases between. The CDR3 here is CASRRQQSYNEQFF. Written as DNA, the CDR3 is TGTGCCAGCAGACGACAGCAGTCCTACAATGAGCAGTTCTTC.

In its sample, this clonotype was seen many times. This chain joins TRBV6-5 and TRBJ2-1; D is tentatively TRBD1 or TRBD2 (5 bases each). The V gene's germline CDR1 is MNHEY and CDR2 SVGAGI. Trimming shortened V by 8 bases and J by 3 bases, and 14 bases separated the two germline ends. The CDR3 runs to 14 residues. The CDR3 DNA reads as TGTGCCAGCTCCTCGAGGGGAGACTACAATGAGCAGTTCTTC. Its protein product is CASSSRGDYNEQFF.